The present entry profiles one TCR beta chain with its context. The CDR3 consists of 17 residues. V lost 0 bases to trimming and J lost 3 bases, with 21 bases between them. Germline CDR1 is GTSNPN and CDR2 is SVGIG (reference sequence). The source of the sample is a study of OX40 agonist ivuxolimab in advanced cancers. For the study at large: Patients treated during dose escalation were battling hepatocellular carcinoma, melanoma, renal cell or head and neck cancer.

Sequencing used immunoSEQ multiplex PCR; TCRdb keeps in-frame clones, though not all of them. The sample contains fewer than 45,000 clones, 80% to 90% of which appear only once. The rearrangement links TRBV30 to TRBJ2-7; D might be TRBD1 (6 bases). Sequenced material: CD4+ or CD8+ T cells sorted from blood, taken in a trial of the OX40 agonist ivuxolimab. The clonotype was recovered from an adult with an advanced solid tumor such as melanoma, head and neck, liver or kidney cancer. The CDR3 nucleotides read TGTGCCTGGAGTGTAGGCCCAAAACAGGGTGCAATCTACGAGCAGTACTTC. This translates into CAWSVGPKQGAIYEQYF.